What follows describes a single T cell receptor beta chain. Its specificity is not known. Trimming left V 2 bases short and J 2 bases short, with 3 bases between. CDR1 SGHTA and CDR2 FQGNSA come from the germline V gene. The CDR3 runs to 12 residues. Using immunoSEQ multiplex PCR, the repertoire was profiled, and TCRdb retains in-frame clones only, with some absent. Of 100,000 or so clones in the sample, around 90% were seen once. The data originate from a study of graft-versus-host responses after intestinal transplantation. Findings and limits, study-wide: Declines in HvG clones occurring early post-transplant were associated with peak circulating GvH clone levels. Recipient marrow showed GvH clones, some seen first in ileum or blood.

This chain uses TRBV7-2 with TRBJ2-5; D gene uncertain. This specimen consisted of unstimulated CD4+ T cells sorted from spleen or lymph node cells, obtained before intestinal transplant. The TCR sequence derives from a human donor who received an intestinal transplant. The CDR3 is CASSLRQETQYF. The DNA for the CDR3 is TGTGCCAGCAGCTTACGGCAAGAGACCCAGTACTTC.